This paragraph reports one T cell receptor beta chain. Its matching antigen is unknown. Healthy donors of bone marrow made up the group. At the time of sampling, donors were nominally healthy, though unrecorded immune exposures were likely. CDR1 is SGDLS and CDR2 is YYNGEE in the germline V gene. There are 14 residues in the CDR3. Trimming left V 3 bases short and J 4 bases short, with 8 bases between. The data were obtained in a study of cytomegalovirus exposure and HLA in healthy donors. Study findings and constraints: In a later analysis, parvovirus B19, influenza, CMV and Epstein-Barr virus appeared linked to several top co-occurrence clusters.

The primer mix had 60 Vbeta and 13 Jbeta primers. Produced via immunoSEQ multiplex PCR; TCRdb's table is partial and in-frame only. The sample contains about 170,000 clones, around 80% of which appear only once. This chain connects TRBV9 to TRBJ2-6; no reliable D call. The TCR was taken from a girl aged 10 to 17 in good health and CMV-seropositive. Sequencing was carried out using PBMCs. This CDR3 reads CASSERRGANVLTF. Written as DNA, the CDR3 is TGTGCCAGCAGCGAGAGGCGCGGGGCCAACGTCCTGACTTTC.